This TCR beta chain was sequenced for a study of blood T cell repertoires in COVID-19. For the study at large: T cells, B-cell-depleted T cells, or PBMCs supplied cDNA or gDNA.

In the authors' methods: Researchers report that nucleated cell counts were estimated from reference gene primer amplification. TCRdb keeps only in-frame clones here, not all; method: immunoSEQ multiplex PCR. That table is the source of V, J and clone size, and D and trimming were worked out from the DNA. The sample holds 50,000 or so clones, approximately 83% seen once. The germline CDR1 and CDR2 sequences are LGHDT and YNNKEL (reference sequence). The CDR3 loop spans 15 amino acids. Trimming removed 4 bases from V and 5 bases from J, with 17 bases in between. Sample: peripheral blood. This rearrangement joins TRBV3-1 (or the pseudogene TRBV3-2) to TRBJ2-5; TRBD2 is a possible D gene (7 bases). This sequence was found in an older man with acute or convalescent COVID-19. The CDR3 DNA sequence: TGTGCCAGCAGCCTTTATCGGGGGGCAGGGGAGACCCAGTACTTC. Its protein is CASSLYRGAGETQYF.